This note documents a single T cell receptor beta chain sequence. CDR3 length equals 14 residues. The V segment lost 6 bases and the J segment 4 bases; nucleotides outside the gene matches: 6. In germline, CDR1 is SQVTM, CDR2 ANQGSEA. Reverse transcription used roughly 0.45 to 1 ug RNA and random hexamers. An immunoSEQ multiplex PCR amplified TCR beta CDR3 over 54 Vbeta and 13 Jbeta. Using its own MiXCR run on the immunoSEQ multiplex PCR reads, TCRdb lists one record per CDR3 protein. The sample yields 210,000 or so distinct CDR3 sequences, approximately 94% seen once. This record belongs to a study of CD8 T cells in Susac syndrome. Turning to the study itself: Blood was drawn from patients with Susac syndrome. At that point, they were therapy-naive, on corticosteroids, or on intravenous immunoglobulin alone.

Patients with Susac syndrome met diagnostic criteria defined recently for definite or probable disease. This sequence originates from a human donor with Susac syndrome. The V call is TRBV29-1, the J call TRBJ1-2, with TRBD1 matching 12 bases. The sample comprised CD4+ T cells from PBMCs. CDR3 residues: CSVQGQGAGYGYTF. CDR3 bases: TGCAGCGTCCAGGGACAGGGGGCAGGCTATGGCTACACCTTC. The variable domain in full, with the rest retrieved from reference TRBV29-1 and TRBJ1-2, is SAVISQKPSRDICQRGTSLTIQCQVDSQVTMMFWYRQQPGQSLTLIATANQGSEATYESGFVIDKFPISRPNLTFSTLTVSNMSPEDSSIYLCSVQGQGAGYGYTFGSGTRLTVV.